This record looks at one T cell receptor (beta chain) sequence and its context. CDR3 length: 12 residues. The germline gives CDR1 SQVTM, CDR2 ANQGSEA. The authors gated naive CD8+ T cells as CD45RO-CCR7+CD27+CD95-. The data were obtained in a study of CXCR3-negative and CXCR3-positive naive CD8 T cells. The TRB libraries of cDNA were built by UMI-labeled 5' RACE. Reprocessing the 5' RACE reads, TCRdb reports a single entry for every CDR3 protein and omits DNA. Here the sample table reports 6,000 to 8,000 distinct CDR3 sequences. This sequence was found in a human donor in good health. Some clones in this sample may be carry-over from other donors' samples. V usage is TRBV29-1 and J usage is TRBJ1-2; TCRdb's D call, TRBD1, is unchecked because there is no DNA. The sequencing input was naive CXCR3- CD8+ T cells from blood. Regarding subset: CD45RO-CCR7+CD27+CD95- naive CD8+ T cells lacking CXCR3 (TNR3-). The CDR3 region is CSVYRGLYGYTF.